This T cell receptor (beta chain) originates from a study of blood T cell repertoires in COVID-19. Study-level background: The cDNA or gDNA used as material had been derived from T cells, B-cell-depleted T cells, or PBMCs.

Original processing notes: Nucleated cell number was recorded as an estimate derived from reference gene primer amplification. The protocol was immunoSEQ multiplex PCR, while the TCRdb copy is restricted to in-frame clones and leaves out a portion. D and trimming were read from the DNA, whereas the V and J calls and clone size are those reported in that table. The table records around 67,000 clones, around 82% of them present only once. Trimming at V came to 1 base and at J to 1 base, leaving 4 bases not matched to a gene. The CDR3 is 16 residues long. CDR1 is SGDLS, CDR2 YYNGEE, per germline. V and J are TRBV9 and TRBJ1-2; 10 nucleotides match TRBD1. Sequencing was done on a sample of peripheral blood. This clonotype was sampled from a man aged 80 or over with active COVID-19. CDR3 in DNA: TGTGCCAGCAGCGTATCCGGGACAGGGGATAACTATGGCTACACCTTC. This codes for CASSVSGTGDNYGYTF.